The 9 T cell receptor beta chains below were found in one sample sequenced in a study of beta chain features in type 1 diabetes. Notes on the study in general: TCRB CDR3s were moderately but significantly shorter in Type 1 diabetes patients in all four CD4+ subsets.

Their target antigens are unknown. Of the isolated RNA, all was reverse transcribed, and so the sequenced material was expressed TCRB transcripts. Generated by immunoSEQ multiplex PCR, the TCRdb table keeps only in-frame clones and is missing some. The table lists more than 550,000 clones, 11% to 15% of them singletons. Sequencing was done on a sample of naive CD4+ T cells from blood. These receptors were taken from a man younger than 35 with type 1 diabetes.

This clone was found a few times. The V call is TRBV30, the J call TRBJ2-7; TRBD1 matches 8 bases. V lost 4 bases, J lost 6 bases, and 14 bases stayed unmatched. This CDR3 has 15 amino acids. CDR1 is GTSNPN, CDR2 SVGIG, per germline (reference sequence). CDR3 coding DNA: TGTGCCTGGAACTCCGGACAGGGTGGTCCTCGCGAGCAGTACTTC. This sequence encodes CAWNSGQGGPREQYF.

The rearrangement links TRBV6-5 to TRBJ2-7; unclear D gene. The CDR3 length is 14 residues. Germline-derived CDR1 and CDR2 are MNHEY and SVGAGI. Trimming cost V 7 bases and J 0 bases, with 13 bases left between them. The CDR3 DNA is TGTGCCAGCATTTCACCGAGGAGCTCCTACGAGCAGTACTTC. Amino acids: CASISPRSSYEQYF.

V and J are TRBV5-1 and TRBJ2-1; maybe TRBD2 (6 bases). Germline V gene sequence: CDR1 SGHRS, CDR2 YFSETQ. The CDR3 runs 15 residues. Deletions cut 4 bases from V and 8 bases from J, with 19 bases between. This CDR3 reads CASSQGLGGVDEQFF. In DNA form, the CDR3 reads TGCGCCAGCAGCCAGGGATTAGGCGGGGTGGATGAGCAGTTCTTC.

This clone was seen only a few times. The chain carries TRBV5-1 and TRBJ1-1; possible D gene TRBD1, 5 bases. Trimming took off 4 bases at V and 0 bases at J, with 10 bases between the two ends. This CDR3 is 14 amino acids long. The germline gives CDR1 SGHRS, CDR2 YFSETQ. The CDR3 here is CASSPGRMNTEAFF. In nucleotides, the CDR3 is TGCGCCAGCAGCCCGGGACGGATGAACACTGAAGCTTTCTTT.

The rearrangement uses TRBV7-9 and TRBJ2-2; D remains ambiguous. Deletions cut 1 base from V and 0 bases from J, with 6 bases between. Looked up from germline, CDR1 is SEHNR and CDR2 is FQNEAQ (reference sequence). The CDR3 is 15 amino acids. DNA for the CDR3: TGTGCCAGCAGCTTAGGCAGCGCGAACACCGGGGAGCTGTTTTTT. Encoded protein: CASSLGSANTGELFF.

This clone was seen a handful of times. The chain couples TRBV7-9 to TRBJ1-5; a possible D gene is TRBD1 (6 bases). The CDR3 is made up of 15 amino acids. Germline CDR1 reads SEHNR; CDR2 reads FQNEAQ (reference sequence). V was clipped by 5 bases and J by 1 base, with 12 bases between them. The chain's CDR3 is CASSLGQPSNQPQHF. The CDR3 DNA reads TGTGCCAGCAGCCTAGGACAGCCAAGCAATCAGCCCCAGCATTTT.

This clone has just a few counts. CDR3 sequence: CASSAQGRELPHTQYF. Here the CDR3 DNA reads TGTGCCAGCAGCGCCCAGGGGCGGGAGCTTCCGCATACGCAGTATTTT. This chain joins TRBV6-4 and TRBJ2-3; the D gene is possibly TRBD2 (7 bases). The germline V gene encodes CDR1 MRHNA and CDR2 SNTAGT. The V gene lost 6 bases and the J gene lost 7 bases, with 23 bases spanning the gap. CDR3 length: 16 amino acids.

As DNA, the CDR3 is TGTGCCAGCAAAGCGGGGCTCCCAGATACGCAGTATTTT. Translated, it gives CASKAGLPDTQYF. This rearrangement joins TRBV2 to TRBJ2-3; 7 bases are a match to TRBD2. CDR1 and CDR2 (germline): SNHLY, FYNNEI. The CDR3 runs 13 residues. The V segment lost 7 bases and the J segment 4 bases; nucleotides outside the gene matches: 5.

Remarks on this clone: This same CDR3 is encoded by further DNA sequences in the sample. This chain uses TRBV7-2 with TRBJ2-3; D perhaps matches TRBD1 (5 bases). The CDR3 sequence is 13 residues long. V was trimmed by 2 bases and J by 4 bases, leaving 7 bases between them. From germline, CDR1 is SGHTA and CDR2 FQGNSA. Here the CDR3 DNA reads TGTGCCAGCAGCTTAAGGGGCCCAGATACGCAGTATTTT. Protein product: CASSLRGPDTQYF.